The next 10 T cell receptor beta chains were all read from a single sample in a study of blood T cell repertoires in COVID-19 (TCRdb year 2020). Library generation was performed with the immunoSEQ multiplex PCR assay. TCRdb stores this immuneACCESS table with in-frame sequences only. Part of the clones is absent; in the studies checked, under half of the shortfall reflects unresolved V genes, and no reason is known for the rest. This sample is represented by roughly 250,000 clones; approximately 90% of them were singletons. 6% to 7% of the sample is taken by the ten largest. Source material: PBMCs or T cells enriched from blood (not recorded which). All receptors derive from a woman in her twenties or thirties with acute COVID-19.

The rearrangement uses TRBV7-9 and TRBJ2-7, with TRBD1 matching 7 bases. The CDR3 consists of 14 residues. Germline V gene sequence: CDR1 SEHNR, CDR2 FQNEAQ (reference sequence). V dropped 4 bases and J dropped 6; count of bases not matched to a gene: 9. CDR3 region: CASSSLTRGREQYF. CDR3 bases: TGTGCCAGCAGCTCATTAACTAGGGGGCGCGAGCAGTACTTC.

The chain has TRBV5-1 and TRBJ1-1; 8 bases are shared with TRBD1. Germline V gene data show CDR1 as SGHRS and CDR2 as YFSETQ. The CDR3 is 15 residues long. V shed 2 bases and J 1 base; nucleotides not matched to a gene: 4. The CDR3 nucleotides read TGCGCCAGCAGCTTCAGGGGGCGCACGAACACTGAAGCTTTCTTT. Residues: CASSFRGRTNTEAFF.

The genes are TRBV2 and TRBJ2-7; TRBD2 matches 9 bases. Germline loops: CDR1 SNHLY, CDR2 FYNNEI. Trimming took 9 bases from V and 6 from J; bases not matched to a gene: 9. CDR3 size: 13 residues. CDR3 protein: CASLAGPGREQYF. The CDR3 region has the DNA TGTGCCAGTCTAGCGGGACCGGGTCGCGAGCAGTACTTC.

Only a few counts were recorded for this clone. This chain uses TRBV14 with TRBJ2-3; the D gene is possibly TRBD1 (5 bases). CDR1 SGHDN and CDR2 FVKESK come from the germline V gene. The V end was cut by 1 base, the J end by 5 bases, with 13 bases between. This CDR3 contains 15 residues. The CDR3 sequence: CASSQVRARGDTQYF. The DNA of the CDR3 is TGTGCCAGCAGCCAAGTCAGGGCAAGGGGAGATACGCAGTATTTT.

This CDR3 is CASSQGQGLGNEQFF. CDR3 sequence (DNA): TGTGCCAGCAGCCAGGGGCAGGGGCTCGGGAATGAGCAGTTCTTC. V is TRBV3-1 (or the pseudogene TRBV3-2) and J is TRBJ2-1; the D gene is possibly TRBD1 (6 bases). CDR1 and CDR2 (germline): LGHDT, YNNKEL (reference sequence). This CDR3 region has 15 residues. Between the trimmed V and J ends, which lost 3 bases and 7 bases, there was a span of 16 bases.

This chain joins TRBV5-1 and TRBJ2-1; D may be TRBD1 (5 bases). Germline loops: CDR1 SGHRS, CDR2 YFSETQ. Trimming removed 4 bases at V and 3 bases at J, with 17 bases between. The CDR3 sequence is 16 residues long. The CDR3 reads CASSPALQGHYNEQFF. The CDR3 bases are TGCGCCAGCAGCCCGGCACTTCAGGGTCACTACAATGAGCAGTTCTTC.

This chain links TRBV19 with TRBJ2-3; the match to TRBD2 covers 7 bases. The CDR3 extends over 16 amino acids. Trimming at V came to 5 bases and at J to 3 bases, leaving 11 bases not matched to a gene. The germline gives CDR1 LNHDA, CDR2 SQIVND (reference sequence). The CDR3 loop reads CASSLEAGMGTDTQYF. CDR3 sequence (DNA): TGTGCCAGTAGTCTCGAAGCGGGAATGGGAACAGATACGCAGTATTTT.

The rearrangement uses TRBV18 and TRBJ2-1; 7 nucleotides line up with TRBD2. From germline, CDR1 is KGHSH and CDR2 LQKENI. The CDR3 extends over 16 amino acids. With V trimmed by 3 bases and J by 9 bases, 14 bases remained unmatched. This CDR3 reads CASSPGGGYQTPEQFF. For the CDR3, the DNA is TGTGCCAGCTCACCGGGCGGGGGATACCAAACTCCTGAGCAGTTCTTC.

Only one count was recorded for this clone. The genes are TRBV10-3 and TRBJ2-2, with 9 bases aligning to TRBD1. The junction had 9 bases not matched to a gene; V was cut back by 6 bases and J by 4 bases. The CDR3 has 16 amino acids. Germline V lookup: CDR1 ENHRY, CDR2 SYGVKD. The CDR3 nucleotides read TGTGCCATCAGCGGGGACAGGGCTCTAGGCACCGGGGAGCTGTTTTTT. Protein: CAISGDRALGTGELFF.

The chain recombines TRBV11-2 with TRBJ1-1; D is possibly TRBD1 (5 bases). The V end lost 5 bases, the J end lost 4 bases, and 20 bases lay between the germline ends. Germline V gives CDR1 SGHAT, CDR2 FQNNGV. The CDR3 is 16 residues long. CDR3 region: CASSPRGWGRGTEAFF. CDR3 bases: TGTGCCAGCAGCCCTAGGGGATGGGGCAGAGGCACTGAAGCTTTCTTT.